Included here is one TCR beta chain sequence, with context. V was clipped by 3 bases and J by 0 bases, with 12 bases between them. Germline lookup yields CDR1 SGHAT and CDR2 FQNNGV. The CDR3 runs to 17 residues. This sample stems from a study of T-cell reconstitution after alpha-beta-depleted transplantation in children. Unique molecular identifiers were incorporated when the TCRbeta library was constructed. One entry per CDR3 protein results from TCRdb running MiXCR on the PCR reads. This sample carries around 380,000 distinct CDR3 sequences, roughly 11% of them seen once, and the ten largest clones take roughly 6%.

This chain uses TRBV11-2 with TRBJ2-6, with D tentatively TRBD1 (6 bases). This material consisted of PBMCs from the stem cell graft donor, taken from the stem cell graft. The TCR comes from a human donor who donated a stem cell graft to a child with acute myeloid leukemia. DNA for the CDR3: TGTGCCAGCAGCTTGACAGGAAGGGGCTCTGGGGCCAACGTCCTGACTTTC. The encoded protein is CASSLTGRGSGANVLTF. The full variable domain, rest sourced from reference TRBV11-2 and TRBJ2-6, is EAGVAQSPRYKIIEKRQSVAFWCNPISGHATLYWYQQILGQGPKLLIQFQNNGVVDDSQLPKDRFSAERLKGVDSTLKIQPAKLEDSAVYLCASSLTGRGSGANVLTFGAGSRLTVL.